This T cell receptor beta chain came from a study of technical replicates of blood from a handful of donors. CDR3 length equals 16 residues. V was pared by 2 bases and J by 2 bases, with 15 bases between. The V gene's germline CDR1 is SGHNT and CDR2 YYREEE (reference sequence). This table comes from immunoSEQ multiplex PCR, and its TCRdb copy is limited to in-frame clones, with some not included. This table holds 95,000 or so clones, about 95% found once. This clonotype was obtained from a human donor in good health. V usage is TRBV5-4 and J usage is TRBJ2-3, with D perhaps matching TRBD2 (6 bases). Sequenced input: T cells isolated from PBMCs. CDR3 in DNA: TGTGCCAGCAGCTTTGGGCTAGCGACAACCACAGATACGCAGTATTTT. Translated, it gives CASSFGLATTTDTQYF. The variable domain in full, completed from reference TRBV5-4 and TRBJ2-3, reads ETGVTQSPTHLIKTRGQQVTLRCSSQSGHNTVSWYQQALGQGPQFIFQYYREEENGRGNFPPRFSGLQFPNYSSELNVNALELDDSALYLCASSFGLATTTDTQYFGPGTRLTVL.